The rows below give T cell receptor beta chains drawn from one sample of a study of OX40 agonist ivuxolimab in advanced cancers. Some clones are missing from TCRdb's copy, which holds only in-frame ones; the method was immunoSEQ multiplex PCR. The sample has 25,000 to 40,000 clones; more than 70% are singletons. Sequenced here: CD4+ or CD8+ T cells sorted from blood, sampled in a trial of the OX40 agonist ivuxolimab. The source of these receptors is an adult with an advanced solid tumor such as melanoma, head and neck, liver or kidney cancer. The CDR3 runs from the conserved cysteine through the conserved F or W. D genes are given only for firm matches. A clone size is listed for some rows: how often the clone was seen (once, few, many), or a class if it is expanded.

j_call: TRBJ1-1; clone_size: few; d_call: -; v_call: TRBV7-9; cdr3_aa: CASSHTGDTEAFF; cdr3_nt: TGTGCCAGCAGTCACACTGGCGACACTGAAGCTTTCTTT
j_call: TRBJ1-4; clone_size: once; d_call: -; v_call: TRBV28; cdr3_aa: CASSLQFYNEKLFF; cdr3_nt: TGTGCCAGCAGTTTACAGTTTTATAATGAAAAACTGTTTTTT
j_call: TRBJ1-4; clone_size: -; d_call: TRBD1; v_call: TRBV18; cdr3_aa: CASSPGQLNEKLFF; cdr3_nt: TGTGCCAGCTCACCGGGACAGCTTAATGAAAAACTGTTTTTT
j_call: TRBJ2-6; clone_size: -; d_call: -; v_call: TRBV5-1; cdr3_aa: CASSKIGSGANVLTF; cdr3_nt: TGCGCCAGCAGTAAAATAGGCTCTGGGGCCAACGTCCTGACTTTC
j_call: TRBJ1-5; clone_size: -; d_call: TRBD1; v_call: TRBV28; cdr3_aa: CASSLPAGTGEGQPQHF; cdr3_nt: TGTGCCAGCAGTTTGCCCGCCGGGACAGGGGAGGGCCAGCCCCAGCATTTT
j_call: TRBJ1-1; clone_size: -; d_call: -; v_call: TRBV5-1; cdr3_aa: CASSLEGTEAFF; cdr3_nt: TGCGCCAGCAGCTTGGAGGGGACTGAAGCTTTCTTT
j_call: TRBJ2-5; clone_size: -; d_call: TRBD1; v_call: TRBV7-9; cdr3_aa: CASSLSSGGAETQYF; cdr3_nt: TGTGCCAGCAGCTTATCATCAGGGGGCGCGGAGACCCAGTACTTC
j_call: TRBJ1-3; clone_size: -; d_call: TRBD1; v_call: TRBV7-2; cdr3_aa: CASSLGTGAGNTIYF; cdr3_nt: TGTGCCAGCAGCCTCGGGACAGGGGCTGGAAACACCATATATTTT
j_call: TRBJ2-5; clone_size: -; d_call: -; v_call: TRBV5-6; cdr3_aa: CASSPKWGTGETQYF; cdr3_nt: TGTGCCAGCAGCCCCAAGTGGGGAACGGGGGAGACCCAGTACTTC
j_call: TRBJ1-4; clone_size: -; d_call: -; v_call: TRBV6-1; cdr3_aa: CASLTTGEKLFF; cdr3_nt: TGTGCCAGCTTAACGACTGGGGAAAAACTGTTTTTT
j_call: TRBJ1-2; clone_size: -; d_call: -; v_call: TRBV10-2; cdr3_aa: CASSDTGFGYTF; cdr3_nt: TGCGCCAGCAGTGACACAGGGTTTGGCTACACCTTC
j_call: TRBJ2-5; clone_size: -; d_call: -; v_call: TRBV5-1; cdr3_aa: CASSSVRETQYF; cdr3_nt: TGCGCCAGCAGCTCAGTGAGAGAGACCCAGTACTTC
j_call: TRBJ1-4; clone_size: -; d_call: TRBD1; v_call: TRBV5-1; cdr3_aa: CASSSRGQGNEKLFF; cdr3_nt: TGCGCCAGCAGCTCTAGGGGACAGGGAAATGAAAAACTGTTTTTT
j_call: TRBJ2-3; clone_size: once; d_call: TRBD2; v_call: TRBV19; cdr3_aa: CASRVTGGSTDTQYF; cdr3_nt: TGTGCCAGTAGGGTGACGGGGGGTAGCACAGATACGCAGTATTTT
j_call: TRBJ2-2; clone_size: -; d_call: -; v_call: TRBV29-1; cdr3_aa: CSVAYSTGELFF; cdr3_nt: TGCAGCGTCGCCTACAGCACCGGGGAGCTGTTTTTT
j_call: TRBJ1-1; clone_size: -; d_call: -; v_call: TRBV18; cdr3_aa: CASSPETTEAFF; cdr3_nt: TGTGCCAGCTCACCAGAGACGACTGAAGCTTTCTTT
j_call: TRBJ2-7; clone_size: once; d_call: -; v_call: TRBV27; cdr3_aa: CASSEFYPLNEQYF; cdr3_nt: TGTGCCAGCAGTGAATTTTACCCACTTAACGAGCAGTACTTC
j_call: TRBJ2-1; clone_size: -; d_call: -; v_call: TRBV5-4; cdr3_aa: CASSLPRSDTNEQFF; cdr3_nt: TGTGCCAGCAGCTTGCCCAGGTCTGACACCAATGAGCAGTTCTTC
j_call: TRBJ2-2; clone_size: -; d_call: TRBD2; v_call: TRBV7-7; cdr3_aa: CASSLRLAGVGAGELFF; cdr3_nt: TGTGCTAGCAGCTTAAGGCTAGCGGGAGTAGGAGCCGGGGAGCTGTTTTTT
j_call: TRBJ2-1; clone_size: -; d_call: -; v_call: TRBV6-1; cdr3_aa: CASSEARKNNEQFF; cdr3_nt: TGTGCCAGCAGTGAAGCGCGGAAAAACAATGAGCAGTTCTTC
j_call: TRBJ1-1; clone_size: -; d_call: -; v_call: TRBV28; cdr3_aa: CASSLFTGGARNTEAFF; cdr3_nt: TGTGCCAGCAGTTTATTTACCGGGGGCGCCCGGAACACTGAAGCTTTCTTT
j_call: TRBJ2-5; clone_size: -; d_call: -; v_call: TRBV18; cdr3_aa: CASSQASQETQYF; cdr3_nt: TGTGCCAGCTCACAAGCGAGCCAAGAGACCCAGTACTTC
j_call: TRBJ2-5; clone_size: -; d_call: TRBD2; v_call: TRBV15; cdr3_aa: CATRGGRAGSETQYF; cdr3_nt: TGTGCCACCAGGGGCGGGAGGGCCGGTTCAGAGACCCAGTACTTC
j_call: TRBJ1-2; clone_size: -; d_call: -; v_call: TRBV18; cdr3_aa: CASSPPVGASYGYTF; cdr3_nt: TGTGCCAGCTCACCCCCAGTGGGGGCTTCCTATGGCTACACCTTC
j_call: TRBJ2-3; clone_size: -; d_call: TRBD2; v_call: TRBV27; cdr3_aa: CASSLSSGMIRTDTQYF; cdr3_nt: TGTGCCAGCAGTTTATCGAGCGGGATGATCCGCACAGATACGCAGTATTTT
j_call: TRBJ2-3; clone_size: once; d_call: -; v_call: TRBV9; cdr3_aa: CASSVENGWNTDTQYF; cdr3_nt: TGTGCCAGCAGCGTAGAAAACGGCTGGAACACAGATACGCAGTATTTT
j_call: TRBJ1-2; clone_size: -; d_call: -; v_call: TRBV18; cdr3_aa: CASSPLPSREGPNYGYTF; cdr3_nt: TGTGCCAGCTCACCACTCCCTTCGCGGGAGGGCCCTAACTATGGCTACACCTTC
j_call: TRBJ1-4; clone_size: -; d_call: -; v_call: TRBV28; cdr3_aa: CASSRPGAENEKLFF; cdr3_nt: TGTGCCAGCAGTCGCCCGGGTGCCGAAAATGAAAAACTGTTTTTT
j_call: TRBJ1-1; clone_size: -; d_call: TRBD1; v_call: TRBV6-1; cdr3_aa: CASRLTGLATEAFF; cdr3_nt: TGTGCCAGCAGGTTGACAGGGTTGGCCACTGAAGCTTTCTTT
j_call: TRBJ2-5; clone_size: -; d_call: -; v_call: TRBV10-3; cdr3_aa: CAIRPGRQETQYF; cdr3_nt: TGTGCCATCAGGCCGGGTAGACAAGAGACCCAGTACTTC
j_call: TRBJ1-5; clone_size: -; d_call: -; v_call: TRBV2; cdr3_aa: CASSEVGGRDQPQHF; cdr3_nt: TGTGCCAGCAGTGAAGTCGGGGGCAGGGATCAGCCCCAGCATTTT
j_call: TRBJ2-2; clone_size: -; d_call: -; v_call: TRBV12-5; cdr3_aa: CASGLVGTGELFF; cdr3_nt: TGTGCTAGTGGTTTGGTGGGCACCGGGGAGCTGTTTTTT
j_call: TRBJ2-1; clone_size: -; d_call: TRBD2; v_call: TRBV23-1; cdr3_aa: CASNEGTSGRTVIDEQFF; cdr3_nt: TGCGCCAGCAACGAAGGGACTAGCGGGAGGACCGTCATTGATGAGCAGTTCTTC
j_call: TRBJ2-7; clone_size: -; d_call: -; v_call: TRBV6-6; cdr3_aa: CASSYRGSYEQYF; cdr3_nt: TGTGCCAGCAGTTACAGGGGGTCCTACGAGCAGTACTTC
j_call: TRBJ1-5; clone_size: -; d_call: TRBD1; v_call: TRBV19; cdr3_aa: CASSLQGAGNQPQHF; cdr3_nt: TGTGCCAGTAGTTTACAGGGGGCAGGCAATCAGCCCCAGCATTTT
j_call: TRBJ2-7; clone_size: -; d_call: TRBD2; v_call: TRBV6-5; cdr3_aa: CASSPLGGRAYEQYF; cdr3_nt: TGTGCCAGCAGCCCCCTCGGCGGGAGGGCCTACGAGCAGTACTTC
j_call: TRBJ2-5; clone_size: -; d_call: -; v_call: TRBV7-2; cdr3_aa: CASSLDFRRETQYF; cdr3_nt: TGTGCCAGCAGCTTAGATTTTAGGCGAGAGACCCAGTACTTC
j_call: TRBJ1-5; clone_size: -; d_call: TRBD1; v_call: TRBV5-5; cdr3_aa: CASSLGPTGFQPQHF; cdr3_nt: TGTGCCAGCAGCTTGGGCCCGACAGGGTTTCAGCCCCAGCATTTT
j_call: TRBJ2-5; clone_size: -; d_call: -; v_call: TRBV19; cdr3_aa: CASSRRVGYQETQYF; cdr3_nt: TGTGCCAGTAGTAGGAGAGTAGGGTACCAAGAGACCCAGTACTTC
j_call: TRBJ1-1; clone_size: -; d_call: -; v_call: TRBV29-1; cdr3_aa: CSVEEGPGTEAFF; cdr3_nt: TGCAGCGTTGAAGAAGGGCCAGGCACTGAAGCTTTCTTT
j_call: TRBJ1-6; clone_size: -; d_call: -; v_call: TRBV19; cdr3_aa: CASSTQGALGSPLHF; cdr3_nt: TGTGCCAGCAGTACACAGGGTGCCCTTGGTTCACCCCTCCACTTT
j_call: TRBJ2-4; clone_size: -; d_call: TRBD2; v_call: TRBV2; cdr3_aa: CASSPSGNLNIQYF; cdr3_nt: TGTGCCAGCAGTCCTAGCGGGAATTTGAACATTCAGTACTTC
j_call: TRBJ2-3; clone_size: -; d_call: -; v_call: TRBV15; cdr3_aa: CATSRRQISTDTQYF; cdr3_nt: TGTGCCACCAGCAGAAGACAGATTAGCACAGATACGCAGTATTTT
j_call: TRBJ1-2; clone_size: -; d_call: -; v_call: TRBV2; cdr3_aa: CASSVPYGYTF; cdr3_nt: TGTGCCAGCAGTGTGCCCTATGGCTACACCTTC
j_call: TRBJ2-7; clone_size: -; d_call: TRBD2; v_call: TRBV19; cdr3_aa: CASSIGLAGVYEQYF; cdr3_nt: TGTGCCAGTAGTATAGGTCTAGCGGGAGTCTACGAGCAGTACTTC
j_call: TRBJ2-3; clone_size: -; d_call: -; v_call: TRBV2; cdr3_aa: CASSVQGGTDTQYF; cdr3_nt: TGTGCCAGCAGTGTACAGGGGGGGACAGATACGCAGTATTTT
j_call: TRBJ2-2; clone_size: -; d_call: -; v_call: TRBV29-1; cdr3_aa: CSARLGVGELFF; cdr3_nt: TGCAGCGCCAGACTAGGCGTCGGGGAGCTGTTTTTT
j_call: TRBJ2-1; clone_size: -; d_call: -; v_call: TRBV2; cdr3_aa: CARGTSSYNEQFF; cdr3_nt: TGTGCCAGGGGGACAAGCTCCTACAATGAGCAGTTCTTC
j_call: TRBJ2-1; clone_size: -; d_call: TRBD2; v_call: TRBV7-6; cdr3_aa: CASSILAISYNEQFF; cdr3_nt: TGTGCCAGCAGCATACTAGCGATTTCCTACAATGAGCAGTTCTTC
j_call: TRBJ1-5; clone_size: -; d_call: TRBD1; v_call: TRBV19; cdr3_aa: CASSIARTGSGNQPQHF; cdr3_nt: TGTGCCAGTAGTATAGCCCGGACAGGGAGCGGCAATCAGCCCCAGCATTTT
j_call: TRBJ2-7; clone_size: -; d_call: -; v_call: TRBV7-2; cdr3_aa: CASSSLTASYEQYF; cdr3_nt: TGTGCCAGCAGCTCTCTGACAGCCTCCTACGAGCAGTACTTC
j_call: TRBJ2-1; clone_size: -; d_call: TRBD2; v_call: TRBV28; cdr3_aa: CASSSQGSGRAGNEQFF; cdr3_nt: TGTGCCAGCAGTTCCCAAGGGAGCGGGAGGGCCGGAAATGAGCAGTTCTTC
j_call: TRBJ1-2; clone_size: -; d_call: -; v_call: TRBV7-9; cdr3_aa: CASSPWGVDDRDNYGYTF; cdr3_nt: TGTGCCAGCAGCCCCTGGGGGGTTGACGATCGGGACAACTATGGCTACACCTTC
j_call: TRBJ2-3; clone_size: -; d_call: TRBD2; v_call: TRBV29-1; cdr3_aa: CSVEIAGGNTQYF; cdr3_nt: TGCAGCGTTGAAATAGCGGGAGGTAATACGCAGTATTTT
j_call: TRBJ2-3; clone_size: -; d_call: -; v_call: TRBV6-5; cdr3_aa: CASRTGLDTQYF; cdr3_nt: TGTGCCAGCAGAACAGGGTTAGATACGCAGTATTTT
j_call: TRBJ2-7; clone_size: -; d_call: TRBD1; v_call: TRBV7-2; cdr3_aa: CASSLGQGRAYEQYF; cdr3_nt: TGTGCCAGCAGCCTTGGACAGGGCAGGGCCTACGAGCAGTACTTC
j_call: TRBJ2-1; clone_size: once; d_call: TRBD2; v_call: TRBV5-1; cdr3_aa: CASSLISGTYNEQFF; cdr3_nt: TGCGCCAGCAGCTTAATTAGCGGGACATACAATGAGCAGTTCTTC
j_call: TRBJ2-2; clone_size: -; d_call: TRBD2; v_call: TRBV7-7; cdr3_aa: CASSPASGSPGELFF; cdr3_nt: TGTGCTAGCAGCCCCGCTAGCGGGAGCCCCGGGGAGCTGTTTTTT
j_call: TRBJ1-6; clone_size: -; d_call: TRBD1; v_call: TRBV6-1; cdr3_aa: CASSEATGVGNSPLHF; cdr3_nt: TGTGCCAGCAGTGAAGCAACAGGGGTTGGTAATTCACCCCTCCACTTT
j_call: TRBJ1-5; clone_size: few; d_call: TRBD1; v_call: TRBV6-5; cdr3_aa: CASSYSGTGSNQPQHF; cdr3_nt: TGTGCCAGCAGTTACAGCGGGACAGGGAGCAATCAGCCCCAGCATTTT